A single T cell receptor beta chain is shown here with its context. The same CDR3 also results from other DNA sequences found in this sample. V gave up 1 base and J gave up 5 bases, with 9 bases separating them. The CDR3 is 15 amino acids. Germline CDR1 LGHNA, CDR2 YNFKEQ. As processed by the authors: By means of reference gene primer amplification, nucleated cell counts were estimated. Profiled with immunoSEQ multiplex PCR; TCRdb holds only in-frame clones, not every one. Clone size and the V and J calls come from that table; the DNA yielded D and trimming. The table lists fewer than 600,000 clones, about 88% of them singletons. The record originates from a study of blood T cell repertoires in COVID-19. Study at large: The analysed material was cDNA or gDNA that came from T cells, B-cell-depleted T cells, or PBMCs.

Sequencing input: peripheral blood. J is TRBJ1-6 and V is TRBV4-2, with D possibly TRBD1 on 6 matching bases. The clonotype comes from a man aged 18 to 30 with COVID-19, enrolled during active disease. The CDR3, as DNA: TGTGCCAGCAGCCAAGTAGCAGGGGATAATTCACCCCTCCACTTT. It translates to CASSQVAGDNSPLHF.